This T cell receptor (beta chain) was recorded in a study of regulatory T cells in long-lasting Graves disease. The study's findings and limits: The study found persistent patients shared more public clonotypes (approximately 2,700) than new patients (approximately 870).

The time point denotes: newly diagnosed GD, antithyroid drugs for less than 3 months. From RNA extracted from PBMCs, the TCR library was made. This clonotype was recorded at least ten times. Its antigen is unidentified. Construction of TCR beta libraries relied on iRepertoire HTBI primers and on Arm-PCR targeting CDR3 regions. TCRdb recomputed calls from the multiplex PCR reads with MiXCR, one row per CDR3 protein. The table lists about 610,000 distinct CDR3 sequences, around 15% of them singletons. J lost 4 bases, V lost 10 bases, and 3 bases had no gene match. The length of the CDR3 is 12 residues. These sequences were also reported in another study, on T cells in Graves' hyperthyroidism and ophthalmopathy. As that report states: Clinical symptoms, serum thyroxine and TRAb, thyroid ultrasound and orbital computed tomography together formed the diagnostic basis.

The TCR sequence derives from a man between 18 and 29 years old with Graves disease. Sample: peripheral blood mononuclear cells (PBMCs), taken at new diagnosis, from a patient treated with antithyroid drugs. The chain recombines TRBV12-3 or TRBV12-4 with TRBJ2-1; 8 bases fit TRBD2. The DNA of the CDR3 is TGTGCCACCGGGACTAGTTACAATGAGCAGTTCTTC. It encodes CATGTSYNEQFF.